One and the same sample provided the 5 T cell receptor beta chains below, sequenced in a study of CD8 T cells in Susac syndrome. Random hexamers were used to reverse transcribe the RNA input (about 0.5 to 1 ug). Using its own MiXCR run on the immunoSEQ multiplex PCR reads, TCRdb lists one record per CDR3 protein. The data show under 150,000 distinct CDR3 sequences, with 95% seen just once and over 0.065% held by the top ten. The sample was CD4+ T cells from PBMCs. Source of these receptors: a human donor with Susac syndrome.

The sample holds one count of this clonotype. The rearrangement joins TRBV20-1 to TRBJ2-1; D uncertain. V was trimmed by 3 bases and J by 2 bases, leaving 8 bases between them. The germline V gene has CDR1 DFQATT and CDR2 SNEGSKA (reference sequence). The CDR3 is 13 residues long. The CDR3 DNA follows: TGCAGTGCTAGTGTCACCCCCTACAATGAGCAGTTCTTC. Residues: CSASVTPYNEQFF.

The CDR3 reads CSAKGVYDKNIQYF. CDR3 coding DNA: TGCAGTGCTAAGGGTGTCTACGACAAAAACATTCAGTACTTC. The chain links TRBV20-1 to TRBJ2-4; D remains unclear. Trimming removed 4 bases from V and 3 bases from J, with 13 bases in between. The CDR3 extends over 14 amino acids. The germline gives CDR1 DFQATT, CDR2 SNEGSKA (reference sequence).

The chain couples TRBV4-1 to TRBJ2-5; D gene uncertain. Trimming pared 1 base from V and 2 bases from J, leaving 5 bases between. The CDR3 has 13 residues. Germline assignment: CDR1 MGHRA and CDR2 YSYEKL. Here the CDR3 reads CASSQALQETQYF. DNA for the CDR3: TGCGCCAGCAGCCAAGCACTACAAGAGACCCAGTACTTC.

This chain uses TRBV5-1 with TRBJ2-3, with no clear D. Deletions cut 4 bases from V and 6 bases from J, with 12 bases between. Germline V gene data show CDR1 as SGHRS and CDR2 as YFSETQ. CDR3 length equals 13 residues. In nucleotides, the CDR3 is TGCGCCAGCAGCCCCCTGGCTCCGGATACGCAGTATTTT. Translated: CASSPLAPDTQYF.

This clonotype was seen only a few times. The chain links TRBV18 to TRBJ2-7; 9 bases are a match to TRBD1. The CDR3 totals 14 residues. Germline V lookup: CDR1 KGHSH, CDR2 LQKENI. J gave up 5 bases and V 2 bases, and 4 bases lay outside the gene matches. This CDR3 is CASSPGTGSHEQYF. In nucleotides, the CDR3 is TGTGCCAGCTCACCAGGGACAGGGTCGCACGAGCAGTACTTC.